One T cell receptor (beta chain) is described in this entry. Its target is not known. CD45RO-CCR7+CD27+CD95- marked naive CD8+ T cells. The sample belongs to a study of CXCR3-negative and CXCR3-positive naive CD8 T cells. Study-wide results and limits: Comparison of naive cells showed more hydrophobic TRB CDR3s in CXCR3-positive than in CXCR3-negative naive cells. Sequencing showed both naive subsets with comparably high diversity, and memory CD8+ cells much lower. PBMCs showed partially decreased CXCR3 expression after cryopreservation, and most assays used fresh PBMCs.

Germline assignment: CDR1 SQVTM and CDR2 ANQGSEA. The CDR3 spans 14 residues. Preparation of TRB cDNA libraries relied on 5' RACE carrying UMI labels. Using the 5' RACE reads, TCRdb records one entry per CDR3 protein without DNA. In all, the sample yields some 120,000 distinct CDR3 sequences. The sequenced sample was naive CXCR3+ CD8+ T cells from blood. Indicated subset: CD45RO-CCR7+CD27+CD95- naive CD8+ T cells expressing CXCR3 (TNR3+). This clonotype was sampled from a human donor in good health. Some clones in this sample may be carry-over from other donors' samples. The chain recombines TRBV29-1 with TRBJ2-5. The CDR3 loop reads CSVEDSAVQETQYF.